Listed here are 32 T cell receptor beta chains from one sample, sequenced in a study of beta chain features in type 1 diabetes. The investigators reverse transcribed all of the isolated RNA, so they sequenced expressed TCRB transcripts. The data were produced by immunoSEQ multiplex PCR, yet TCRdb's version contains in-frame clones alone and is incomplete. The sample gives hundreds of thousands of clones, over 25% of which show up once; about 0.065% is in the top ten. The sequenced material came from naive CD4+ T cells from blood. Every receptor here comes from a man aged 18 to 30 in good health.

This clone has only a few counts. The DNA for the CDR3 is TGTGCCATCAGTGGCGGGTACCAAGAGACCCAGTACTTC. It codes for CAISGGYQETQYF. The chain is built from TRBV10-3 and TRBJ2-5; D may be TRBD2 (5 bases). Trimming took off 4 bases at V and 0 bases at J, with 6 bases between the two ends. This CDR3 comprises 13 residues. Per germline, CDR1 ENHRY and CDR2 SYGVKD.

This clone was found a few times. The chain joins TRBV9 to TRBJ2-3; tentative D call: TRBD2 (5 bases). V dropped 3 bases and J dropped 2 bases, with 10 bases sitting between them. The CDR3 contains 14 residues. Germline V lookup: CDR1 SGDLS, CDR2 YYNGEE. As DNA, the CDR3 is TGTGCCAGCAGCGCTGGACTGCTCACAGATACGCAGTATTTT. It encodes CASSAGLLTDTQYF.

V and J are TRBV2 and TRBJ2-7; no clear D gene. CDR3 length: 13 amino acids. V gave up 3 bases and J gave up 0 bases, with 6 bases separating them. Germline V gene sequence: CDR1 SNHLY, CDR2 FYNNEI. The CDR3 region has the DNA TGTGCCAGCAGTGAGCAGATCTCCTACGAGCAGTACTTC. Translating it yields CASSEQISYEQYF.

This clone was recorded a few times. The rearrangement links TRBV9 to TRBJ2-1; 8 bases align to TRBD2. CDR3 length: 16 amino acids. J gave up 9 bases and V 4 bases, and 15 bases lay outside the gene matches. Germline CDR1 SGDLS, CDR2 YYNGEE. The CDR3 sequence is CASSIRAGDRTSEQFF. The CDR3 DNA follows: TGTGCCAGCAGCATAAGAGCGGGAGACAGGACCAGTGAGCAGTTCTTC.

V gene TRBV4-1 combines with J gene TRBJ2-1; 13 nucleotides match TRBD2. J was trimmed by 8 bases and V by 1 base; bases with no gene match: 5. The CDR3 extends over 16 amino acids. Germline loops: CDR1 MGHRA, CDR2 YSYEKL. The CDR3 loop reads CASSQGTSGSMYEQFF. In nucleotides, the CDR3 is TGCGCCAGCAGCCAAGGGACTAGCGGGAGTATGTATGAGCAGTTCTTC.

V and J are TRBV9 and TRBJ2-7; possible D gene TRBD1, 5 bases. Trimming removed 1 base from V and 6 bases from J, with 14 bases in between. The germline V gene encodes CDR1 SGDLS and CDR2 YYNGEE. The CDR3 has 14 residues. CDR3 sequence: CASSVQAGPLEQYF. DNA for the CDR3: TGTGCCAGCAGCGTACAGGCAGGGCCCCTCGAGCAGTACTTC.

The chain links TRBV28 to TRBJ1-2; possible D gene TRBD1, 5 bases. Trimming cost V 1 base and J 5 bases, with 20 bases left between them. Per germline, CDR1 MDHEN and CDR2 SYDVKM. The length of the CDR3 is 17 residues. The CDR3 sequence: CASSLFAGTGSVYGYTF. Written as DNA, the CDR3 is TGTGCCAGCAGTTTATTCGCCGGGACGGGAAGTGTGTATGGCTACACCTTC.

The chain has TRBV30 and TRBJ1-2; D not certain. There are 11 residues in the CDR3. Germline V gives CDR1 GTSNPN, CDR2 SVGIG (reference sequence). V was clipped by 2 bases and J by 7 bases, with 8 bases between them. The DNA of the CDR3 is TGTGCCTGGAGTTTGACCTCTGGCTACACCTTC. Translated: CAWSLTSGYTF.

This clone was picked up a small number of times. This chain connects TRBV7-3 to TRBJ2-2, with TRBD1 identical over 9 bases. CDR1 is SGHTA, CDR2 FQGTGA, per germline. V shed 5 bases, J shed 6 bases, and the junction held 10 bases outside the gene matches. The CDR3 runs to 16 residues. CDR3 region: CASSPPGTGIPGELFF. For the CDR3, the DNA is TGTGCCAGCAGCCCCCCCGGGACAGGGATCCCCGGGGAGCTGTTTTTT.

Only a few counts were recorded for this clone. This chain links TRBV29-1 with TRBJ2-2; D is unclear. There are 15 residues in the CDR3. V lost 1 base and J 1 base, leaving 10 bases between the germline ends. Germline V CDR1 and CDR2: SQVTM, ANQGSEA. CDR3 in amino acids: CSVEVANGNTGELFF. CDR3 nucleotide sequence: TGCAGCGTTGAAGTTGCAAACGGGAACACCGGGGAGCTGTTTTTT.

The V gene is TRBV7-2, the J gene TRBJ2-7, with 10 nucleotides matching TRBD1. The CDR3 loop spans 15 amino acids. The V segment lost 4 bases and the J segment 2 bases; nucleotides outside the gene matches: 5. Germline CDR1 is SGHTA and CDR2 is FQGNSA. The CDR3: CASSSRQGAPYEQYF. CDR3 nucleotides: TGTGCCAGCAGCTCGAGACAGGGGGCCCCCTACGAGCAGTACTTC.

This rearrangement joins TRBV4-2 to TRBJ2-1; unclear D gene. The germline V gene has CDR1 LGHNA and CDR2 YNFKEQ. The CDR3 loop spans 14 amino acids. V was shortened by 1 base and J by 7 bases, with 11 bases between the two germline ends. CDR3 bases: TGTGCCAGCAGCCAAGTTCCTCTGGGAAATGAGCAGTTCTTC. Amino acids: CASSQVPLGNEQFF.

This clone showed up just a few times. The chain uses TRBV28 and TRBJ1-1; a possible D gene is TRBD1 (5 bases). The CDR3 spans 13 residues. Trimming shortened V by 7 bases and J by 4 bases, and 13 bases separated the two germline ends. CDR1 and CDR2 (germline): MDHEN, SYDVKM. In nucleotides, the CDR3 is TGTGCCAGCACCCAGAAGGGACGCACTGAAGCTTTCTTT. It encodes CASTQKGRTEAFF.

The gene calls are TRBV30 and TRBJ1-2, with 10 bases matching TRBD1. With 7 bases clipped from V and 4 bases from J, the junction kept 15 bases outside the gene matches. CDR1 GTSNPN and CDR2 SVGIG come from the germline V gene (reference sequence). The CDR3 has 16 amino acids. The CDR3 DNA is TGTGCCTACACGACAGGGGGCGGCTTAACGAGCTATGGCTACACCTTC. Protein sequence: CAYTTGGGLTSYGYTF.

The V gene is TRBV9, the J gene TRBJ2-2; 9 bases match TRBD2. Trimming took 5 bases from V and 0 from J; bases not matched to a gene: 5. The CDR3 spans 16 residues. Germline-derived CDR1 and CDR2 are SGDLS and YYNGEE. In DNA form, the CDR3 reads TGTGCCAGCAGGGCTAGCGGGGTTTCGAACACCGGGGAGCTGTTTTTT. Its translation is CASRASGVSNTGELFF.

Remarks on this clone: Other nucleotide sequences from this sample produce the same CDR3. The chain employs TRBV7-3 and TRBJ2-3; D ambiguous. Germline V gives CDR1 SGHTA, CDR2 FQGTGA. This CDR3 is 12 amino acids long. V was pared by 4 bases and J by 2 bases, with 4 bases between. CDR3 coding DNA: TGTGCCAGCAGCTCTAACACAGATACGCAGTATTTT. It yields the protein CASSSNTDTQYF.

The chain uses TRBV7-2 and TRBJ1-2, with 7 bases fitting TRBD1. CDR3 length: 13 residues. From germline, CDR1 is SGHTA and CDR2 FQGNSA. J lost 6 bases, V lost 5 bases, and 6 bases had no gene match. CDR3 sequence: CASSPTGVDGYTF. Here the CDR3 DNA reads TGTGCCAGCAGCCCCACAGGGGTGGATGGCTACACCTTC.

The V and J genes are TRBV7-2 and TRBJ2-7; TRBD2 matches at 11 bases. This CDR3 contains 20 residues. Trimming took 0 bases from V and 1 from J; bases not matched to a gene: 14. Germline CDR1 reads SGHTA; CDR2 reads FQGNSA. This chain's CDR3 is CASSLAGTRRTSGRSYEQYF. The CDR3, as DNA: TGTGCCAGCAGCTTAGCCGGGACAAGGAGGACTAGCGGGCGGTCCTACGAGCAGTACTTC.

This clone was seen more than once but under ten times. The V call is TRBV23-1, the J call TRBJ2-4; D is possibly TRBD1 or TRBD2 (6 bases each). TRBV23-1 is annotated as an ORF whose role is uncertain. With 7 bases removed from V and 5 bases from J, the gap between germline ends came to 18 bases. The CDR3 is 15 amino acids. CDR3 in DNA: TGCGCCAGCACCCCTACAGGGACTGTGGAAAACATTCAGTACTTC. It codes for CASTPTGTVENIQYF.

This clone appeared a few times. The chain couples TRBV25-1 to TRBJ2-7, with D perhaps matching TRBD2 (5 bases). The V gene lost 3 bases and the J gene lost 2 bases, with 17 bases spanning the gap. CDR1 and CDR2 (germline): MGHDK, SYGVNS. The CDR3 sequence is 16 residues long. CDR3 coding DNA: TGTGCCAGCAGTGATATGGGGTCTAGGACTCCCTACGAGCAGTACTTC. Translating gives CASSDMGSRTPYEQYF.

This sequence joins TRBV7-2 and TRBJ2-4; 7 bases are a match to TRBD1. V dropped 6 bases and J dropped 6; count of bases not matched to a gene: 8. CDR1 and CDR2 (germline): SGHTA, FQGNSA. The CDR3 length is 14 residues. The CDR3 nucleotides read TGTGCCAGCAGTAGCGACAGGGTCGGAAACATTCAGTACTTC. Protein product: CASSSDRVGNIQYF. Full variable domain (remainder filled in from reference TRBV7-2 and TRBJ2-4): GAGVSQSPSNKVTEKGKDVELRCDPISGHTALYWYRQSLGQGLEFLIYFQGNSAPDKSGLPSDRFSAERTGGSVSTLTIQRTQQEDSAVYLCASSSDRVGNIQYFGAGTRLSVL.

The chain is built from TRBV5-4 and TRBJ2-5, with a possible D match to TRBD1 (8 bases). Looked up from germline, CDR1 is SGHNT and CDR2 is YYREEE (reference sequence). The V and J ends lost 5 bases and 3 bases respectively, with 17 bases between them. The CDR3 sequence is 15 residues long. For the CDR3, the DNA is TGTGCCAGCAGTTTTACAGGGGGAGGGAAAGAGACCCAGTACTTC. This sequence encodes CASSFTGGGKETQYF.

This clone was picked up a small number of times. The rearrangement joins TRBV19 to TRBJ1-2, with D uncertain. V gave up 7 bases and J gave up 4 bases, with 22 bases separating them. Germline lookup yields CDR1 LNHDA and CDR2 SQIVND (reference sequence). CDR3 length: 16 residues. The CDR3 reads CASIGASSGSGYGYTF. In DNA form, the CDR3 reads TGTGCCAGTATTGGAGCGTCCTCGGGGTCGGGCTATGGCTACACCTTC.

In nucleotides, the CDR3 is TGTGCCAGCAGCCCCGGGATCCACACCGGGGAGCTGTTTTTT. This translates into CASSPGIHTGELFF. The rearrangement joins TRBV7-9 to TRBJ2-2, with D perhaps matching TRBD2 (5 bases). CDR1 SEHNR and CDR2 FQNEAQ come from the germline V gene (reference sequence). The CDR3 is 14 residues long. V was trimmed by 5 bases and J by 3 bases, leaving 10 bases between them.

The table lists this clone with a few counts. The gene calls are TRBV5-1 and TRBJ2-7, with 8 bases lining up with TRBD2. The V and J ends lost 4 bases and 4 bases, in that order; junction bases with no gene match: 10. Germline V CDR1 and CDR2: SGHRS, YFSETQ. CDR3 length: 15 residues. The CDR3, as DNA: TGCGCCAGCAGCGCAGTAGCGGGATTTTCGTACGAGCAGTACTTC. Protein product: CASSAVAGFSYEQYF.

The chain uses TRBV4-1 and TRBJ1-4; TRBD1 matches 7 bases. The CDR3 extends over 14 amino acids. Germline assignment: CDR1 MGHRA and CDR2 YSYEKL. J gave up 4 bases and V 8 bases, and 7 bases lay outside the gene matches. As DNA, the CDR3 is TGCGCCAGCTCGCCGGGACAGCTTAATGAAAAACTGTTTTTT. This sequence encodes CASSPGQLNEKLFF.

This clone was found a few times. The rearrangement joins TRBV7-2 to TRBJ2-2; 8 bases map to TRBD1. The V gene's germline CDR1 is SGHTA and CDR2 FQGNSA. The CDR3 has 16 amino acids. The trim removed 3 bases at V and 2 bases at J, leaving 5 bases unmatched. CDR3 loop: CASSFRQGLNTGELFF. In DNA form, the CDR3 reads TGTGCCAGCAGCTTTCGACAGGGGCTTAACACCGGGGAGCTGTTTTTT. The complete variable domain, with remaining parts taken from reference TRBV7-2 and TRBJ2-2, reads GAGVSQSPSNKVTEKGKDVELRCDPISGHTALYWYRQSLGQGLEFLIYFQGNSAPDKSGLPSDRFSAERTGGSVSTLTIQRTQQEDSAVYLCASSFRQGLNTGELFFGEGSRLTVL.

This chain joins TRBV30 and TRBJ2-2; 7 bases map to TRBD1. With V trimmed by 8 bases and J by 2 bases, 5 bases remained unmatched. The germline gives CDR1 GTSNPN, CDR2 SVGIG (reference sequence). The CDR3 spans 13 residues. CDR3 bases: TGTGCCAGTGGACAGGAAAACACCGGGGAGCTGTTTTTT. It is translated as CASGQENTGELFF.

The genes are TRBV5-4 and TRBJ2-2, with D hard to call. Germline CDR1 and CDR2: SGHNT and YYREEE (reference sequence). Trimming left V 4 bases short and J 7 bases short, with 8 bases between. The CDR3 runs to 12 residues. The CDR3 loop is CASSDPYGELFF. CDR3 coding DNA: TGTGCCAGCAGCGACCCGTACGGGGAGCTGTTTTTT.

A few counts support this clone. In nucleotides, the CDR3 is TGTGCCAGCAGCCCCCGGACAGGGCGAATCGGTCAGCCCCAGCATTTT. Its translation is CASSPRTGRIGQPQHF. The rearrangement links TRBV7-2 to TRBJ1-5; TRBD1 matches 8 bases. V was clipped by 5 bases and J by 6 bases; unmatched bases: 12. The CDR3 loop spans 16 amino acids. The germline V gene encodes CDR1 SGHTA and CDR2 FQGNSA.

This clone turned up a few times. The CDR3 sequence is CAGDRGNEQFF. The CDR3 coding sequence is TGTGCCGGAGACAGGGGCAATGAGCAGTTCTTC. This chain uses TRBV2 with TRBJ2-1, with TRBD1 identical over 8 bases. V trimming: 11 bases; J trimming: 6 bases; junction bases outside the gene matches: 3. The CDR3 is made up of 11 amino acids. The V gene's germline CDR1 is SNHLY and CDR2 FYNNEI.

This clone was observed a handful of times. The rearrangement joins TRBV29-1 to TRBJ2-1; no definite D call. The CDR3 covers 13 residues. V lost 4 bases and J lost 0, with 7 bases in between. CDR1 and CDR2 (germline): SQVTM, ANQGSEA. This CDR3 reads CSVAAGSYNEQFF. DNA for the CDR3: TGCAGCGTTGCGGCTGGCTCCTACAATGAGCAGTTCTTC.